The 21 T cell receptor beta chains reported below all come from one sample, sequenced in a study of blood T cell repertoires in COVID-19. The table came from immunoSEQ multiplex PCR; TCRdb's copy has only in-frame clones and leaves some out. The repertoire includes 60,000 to 65,000 clones, roughly 84% of them detected once, and roughly a sixth sits in the top ten. The sequencing sample was made of peripheral blood. The receptors were sampled from a man aged 55 to 70 with COVID-19, enrolled during active disease.

V gene TRBV7-6 combines with J gene TRBJ1-3; 10 positions match TRBD1. The germline gives CDR1 SGHVS, CDR2 FNYEAQ. V gave up 5 bases and J gave up 1 base; unmatched junction bases: 5. This CDR3 comprises 16 residues. CDR3 bases: TGTGCCAGCAGCCCCCGGGACAGGGGTTCTGGAAACACCATATATTTT. Translating it yields CASSPRDRGSGNTIYF.

The chain is built from TRBV18 and TRBJ1-2; D not certain. Germline V CDR1 and CDR2: KGHSH, LQKENI. The CDR3 covers 14 residues. The V end was cut by 5 bases, the J end by 6 bases, with 16 bases between. The CDR3 reads CASSADTEGNGYTF. The DNA for the CDR3 is TGTGCCAGCTCAGCCGATACAGAGGGCAATGGCTACACCTTC. Supplemented by reference TRBV18 and TRBJ1-2, the full variable domain reads NAGVMQNPRHLVRRRGQEARLRCSPMKGHSHVYWYRQLPEEGLKFMVYLQKENIIDESGMPKERFSAEFPKEGPSILRIQQVVRGDSAAYFCASSADTEGNGYTFGSGTRLTVV.

The J gene is TRBJ2-7, the V gene TRBV11-2; possibly TRBD1 for D (6 bases). This CDR3 has 15 amino acids. V lost 9 bases, J lost 2 bases, and 20 bases lay in between. Per the germline V gene, CDR1 is SGHAT and CDR2 is FQNNGV. CDR3 nucleotides: TGTGCCAGTTCGGAACCCCGGACAGTACCCTACGAGCAGTACTTC. Protein: CASSEPRTVPYEQYF. The variable domain in full, with the rest retrieved from reference TRBV11-2 and TRBJ2-7, is EAGVAQSPRYKIIEKRQSVAFWCNPISGHATLYWYQQILGQGPKLLIQFQNNGVVDDSQLPKDRFSAERLKGVDSTLKIQPAKLEDSAVYLCASSEPRTVPYEQYFGPGTRLTVT.

The V call is TRBV5-1, the J call TRBJ1-4, with 8 bases that match TRBD1. Germline-derived CDR1 and CDR2 are SGHRS and YFSETQ. CDR3 length: 16 residues. V dropped 3 bases and J dropped 8; count of bases not matched to a gene: 12. In DNA, the CDR3 is TGCGCCAGCAGCTCGGGATCACAGGGGGACGGGGAAAAACTGTTTTTT. Protein sequence: CASSSGSQGDGEKLFF.

This clone was seen once. V usage is TRBV18 and J usage is TRBJ1-2; 8 bases match TRBD1. The germline gives CDR1 KGHSH, CDR2 LQKENI. V was pared by 2 bases and J by 6 bases, with 8 bases of the junction left unmatched. The CDR3 is made up of 15 amino acids. CDR3 DNA sequence: TGTGCCAGCTCACCAGGAACCCCACAGGGGGATGGCTACACCTTC. Translation: CASSPGTPQGDGYTF.

The chain combines TRBV7-3 with TRBJ2-3, with 9 bases matching TRBD2. Germline V lookup: CDR1 SGHTA, CDR2 FQGTGA. This CDR3 contains 18 residues. V lost 2 bases to trimming and J lost 0 bases; unmatched junction nucleotides: 9. CDR3 coding DNA: TGTGCCAGCAGCTTAGCCGGTAGCGGGGGTACTAGCACAGATACGCAGTATTTT. Translating it yields CASSLAGSGGTSTDTQYF.

J is TRBJ1-5 and V is TRBV7-2, with D perhaps TRBD1 (6 bases). The CDR3 totals 13 residues. CDR1 and CDR2 from the germline V gene are SGHTA and FQGNSA. Trimming shortened V by 5 bases and J by 2 bases, and 7 bases separated the two germline ends. Written as DNA, the CDR3 is TGTGCCAGCAGCGCAGGGGGCAATCAGCCCCAGCATTTT. The encoded protein is CASSAGGNQPQHF.

This sequence joins TRBV5-1 and TRBJ2-1, with a weak D call TRBD2 (6 bases). The CDR3 consists of 15 residues. Trimming removed 0 bases at V and 5 bases at J, with 12 bases between. Germline values: CDR1 SGHRS, CDR2 YFSETQ. CDR3 nucleotides: TGCGCCAGCAGCTTGGGGCTAGCGTCCCACAATGAGCAGTTCTTC. Protein: CASSLGLASHNEQFF.

This chain links TRBV7-3 with TRBJ1-2; 10 bases fit TRBD1. The CDR3 sequence is 16 residues long. Germline CDR1 is SGHTA and CDR2 is FQGTGA. V lost 1 base and J lost 6; bases outside the gene matches: 8. The CDR3 region is CASSLSGTGAFDGYTF. The CDR3 DNA reads TGTGCCAGCAGCTTAAGTGGGACAGGGGCCTTCGATGGCTACACCTTC.

This chain's CDR3 is CASSSLLAGRGLNIQYF. The CDR3 coding sequence is TGCGCCAGCAGCTCACTTCTAGCGGGGCGGGGGTTAAACATTCAGTACTTC. The rearrangement joins TRBV5-1 to TRBJ2-4; 9 bases are a match to TRBD2. The V segment lost 3 bases and the J segment 6 bases; nucleotides outside the gene matches: 13. Germline V gene lookup returns CDR1 SGHRS and CDR2 YFSETQ. The CDR3 extends over 17 amino acids.

The rearrangement links TRBV5-6 to TRBJ2-7; possibly TRBD1 for D (6 bases). V lost 5 bases and J lost 3, with 18 bases in between. This CDR3 spans 15 amino acids. Germline V lookup: CDR1 SGHDT, CDR2 YYEEEE. This CDR3 is CASSRNDRKIYEQYF. The CDR3 nucleotides read TGTGCCAGCAGTCGAAATGACAGGAAGATCTACGAGCAGTACTTC.

The chain carries TRBV19 and TRBJ2-1; D is uncertain. The CDR3 is made up of 13 amino acids. Trimming took off 7 bases at V and 5 bases at J, with 12 bases between the two ends. The germline V gene has CDR1 LNHDA and CDR2 SQIVND (reference sequence). The DNA of the CDR3 is TGTGCCAGTATGTCGGTTTTTAACAATGAGCAGTTCTTC. Translation: CASMSVFNNEQFF. Based on the CDR3 plus reference TRBV19 and TRBJ2-1, the full variable domain is DGGITQSPKYLFRKEGQNVTLSCEQNLNHDAMYWYRQDPGQGLRLIYYSQIVNDFQKGDIAEGYSVSREKKESFPLTVTSAQKNPTAFYLCASMSVFNNEQFFGPGTRLTVL.

J is TRBJ2-7 and V is TRBV30; D may be TRBD2 (6 bases). Germline CDR1 GTSNPN, CDR2 SVGIG (reference sequence). The germline V and J ends were trimmed by 6 bases and 1 base, with 16 bases remaining between them. This CDR3 region has 14 residues. CDR3 sequence (DNA): TGTGCCTGCTCTGTCCCTCGGGGGTCCTACGAGCAGTACTTC. The encoded protein is CACSVPRGSYEQYF.

The chain uses TRBV10-3 and TRBJ2-5, with D uncertain. Trimming cost V 2 bases and J 5 bases, with 6 bases left between them. This CDR3 is built from 12 residues. From germline, CDR1 is ENHRY and CDR2 SYGVKD. The CDR3 nucleotides are TGTGCCATCAGTGAGCCGCAGGAGACCCAGTACTTC. Residues: CAISEPQETQYF.

The V and J genes are TRBV30 and TRBJ1-1, with D possibly TRBD1 on 5 matching bases. Trimming shortened V by 4 bases and J by 3 bases, and 12 bases separated the two germline ends. CDR1 and CDR2 from the germline V gene are GTSNPN and SVGIG (reference sequence). This CDR3 is built from 13 residues. The CDR3 protein is CAWTIWGDTEAFF. Here the CDR3 DNA reads TGTGCCTGGACCATCTGGGGCGACACTGAAGCTTTCTTT.

The V gene is TRBV19, the J gene TRBJ1-2; perhaps TRBD1 as D (5 bases). This CDR3 spans 15 amino acids. Per germline, CDR1 LNHDA and CDR2 SQIVND (reference sequence). Trimming took 3 bases from V and 2 from J, leaving 13 bases between them. The DNA of the CDR3 is TGTGCCAGTAGTATGTCGGGCAGGGCGAACTATGGCTACACCTTC. Protein sequence: CASSMSGRANYGYTF.

The rearrangement joins TRBV2 to TRBJ1-1; possibly TRBD1 for D (6 bases). Trimming cost V 4 bases and J 10 bases, with 25 bases left between them. Germline CDR1 is SNHLY and CDR2 is FYNNEI. This CDR3 has 16 residues. The CDR3 DNA is TGTGCCAGCAGTGTGGGGGGGTTCATTACAGGGATGGGAGCTTTCTTT. Protein sequence: CASSVGGFITGMGAFF.

With respect to this clone: Relative to the germline gene, one junction end is altered; a read error may explain this. This rearrangement joins TRBV14 to TRBJ2-5; D gene unclear. This CDR3 is 13 amino acids long. Germline-derived CDR1 and CDR2 are SGHDN and FVKESK. The CDR3 coding sequence is TGTGCCAGCAGCCGAGACACGGCAGAGGCCCAGTACTTC. This sequence encodes CASSRDTAEAQYF.

This chain links TRBV7-3 with TRBJ2-1, with 13 bases that match TRBD2. The CDR3 has 16 amino acids. The V gene end was trimmed by 6 bases and the J gene end by 6 bases; junction bases not matched to a gene: 8. Germline loops: CDR1 SGHTA, CDR2 FQGTGA. The DNA for the CDR3 is TGTGCCAGCAGGACCTCAGGACTAGCGGGGGTCAATGAGCAGTTCTTC. Protein product: CASRTSGLAGVNEQFF.

The genes are TRBV10-3 and TRBJ1-5; 8 bases match TRBD1. The length of the CDR3 is 15 residues. Germline assignment: CDR1 ENHRY and CDR2 SYGVKD. V gave up 3 bases and J gave up 5 bases; unmatched junction bases: 6. For the CDR3, the DNA is TGTGCCATCAGTGATTCCGACAGGGGATATCAGCCCCAGCATTTT. It specifies CAISDSDRGYQPQHF.

In this sample, this clone turned up once. The junction does not match germline at one end; this may be a read error. This chain connects TRBV18 to TRBJ2-1; D not resolved. CDR1 is KGHSH and CDR2 is LQKENI in the germline V gene. There are 14 residues in the CDR3. This CDR3 is CASSPLSSSNEQFF. The CDR3 DNA reads TGTGCCAGCTCACCACTCTCCTCCTCCAATGAGCAGTTCTTC.